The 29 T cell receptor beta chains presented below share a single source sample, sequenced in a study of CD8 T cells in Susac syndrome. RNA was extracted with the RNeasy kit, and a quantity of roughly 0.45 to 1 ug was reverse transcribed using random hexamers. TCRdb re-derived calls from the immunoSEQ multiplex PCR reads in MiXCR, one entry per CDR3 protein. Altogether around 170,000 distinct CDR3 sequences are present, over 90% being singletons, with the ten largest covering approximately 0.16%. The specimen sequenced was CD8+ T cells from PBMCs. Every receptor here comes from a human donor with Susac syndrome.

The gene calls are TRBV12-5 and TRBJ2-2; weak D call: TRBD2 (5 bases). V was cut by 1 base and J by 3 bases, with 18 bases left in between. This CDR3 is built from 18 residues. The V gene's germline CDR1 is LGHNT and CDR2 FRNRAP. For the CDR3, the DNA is TGTGCTAGTGGTTTGGCCCCACCGGGTCAAGCGGACACCGGGGAGCTGTTTTTT. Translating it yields CASGLAPPGQADTGELFF. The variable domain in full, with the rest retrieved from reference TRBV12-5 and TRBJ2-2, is DARVTQTPRHKVTEMGQEVTMRCQPILGHNTVFWYRQTMMQGLELLAYFRNRAPLDDSGMPKDRFSAEMPDATLATLKIQPSEPRDSAVYFCASGLAPPGQADTGELFFGEGSRLTVL.

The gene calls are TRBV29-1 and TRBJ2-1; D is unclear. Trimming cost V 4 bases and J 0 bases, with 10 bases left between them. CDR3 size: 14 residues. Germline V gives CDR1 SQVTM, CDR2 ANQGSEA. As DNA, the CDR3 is TGCAGCGTTGTCTCCCCGAGCTCCTACAATGAGCAGTTCTTC. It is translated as CSVVSPSSYNEQFF.

DNA for the CDR3: TGTGCCACCAGCAGAGAATGGGGGGGGTCCCGTGACAATGAGCAGTTCTTC. Its protein is CATSREWGGSRDNEQFF. The rearrangement links TRBV15 to TRBJ2-1, with 7 bases matching TRBD2. CDR3 length: 17 residues. Germline lookup yields CDR1 LNHNV and CDR2 YYDKDF (reference sequence). Trimming took 0 bases from V and 5 from J; bases not matched to a gene: 10.

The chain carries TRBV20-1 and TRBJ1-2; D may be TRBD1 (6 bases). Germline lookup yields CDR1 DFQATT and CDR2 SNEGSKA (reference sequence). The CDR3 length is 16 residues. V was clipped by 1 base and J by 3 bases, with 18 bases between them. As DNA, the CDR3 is TGCAGTGCTAGAGTTCTGCCAGGGGAGTCGGACTATGGCTACACCTTC. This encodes CSARVLPGESDYGYTF.

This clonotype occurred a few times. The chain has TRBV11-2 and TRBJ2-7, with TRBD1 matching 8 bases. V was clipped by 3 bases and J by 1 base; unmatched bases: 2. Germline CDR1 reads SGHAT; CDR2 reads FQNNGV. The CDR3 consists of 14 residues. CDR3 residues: CASSLGQVSYEQYF. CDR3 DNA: TGTGCCAGCAGCTTGGGACAGGTGTCCTACGAGCAGTACTTC.

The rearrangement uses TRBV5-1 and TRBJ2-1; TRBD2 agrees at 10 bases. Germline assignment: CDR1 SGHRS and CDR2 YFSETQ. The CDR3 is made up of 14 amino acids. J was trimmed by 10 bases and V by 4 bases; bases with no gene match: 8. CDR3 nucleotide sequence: TGCGCCAGCAGCCCGGAGACTAGCGGGTGGGAGCAGTTCTTC. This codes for CASSPETSGWEQFF.

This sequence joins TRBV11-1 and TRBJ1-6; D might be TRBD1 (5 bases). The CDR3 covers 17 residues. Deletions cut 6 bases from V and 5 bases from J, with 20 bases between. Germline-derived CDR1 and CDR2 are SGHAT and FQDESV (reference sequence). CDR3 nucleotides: TGTGCCAGCAGTATAGCATATCCGGGACTGAATAATTCACCCCTCCACTTT. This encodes CASSIAYPGLNNSPLHF.

The CDR3 DNA reads TGTGCCAGCTCACTCGAAAACTCCTATAATTCACCCCTCCACTTT. Its translation is CASSLENSYNSPLHF. J is TRBJ1-6 and V is TRBV18; unclear D gene. The CDR3 covers 15 residues. V lost 4 bases to trimming and J lost 0 bases, with 7 bases between them. Germline V gene sequence: CDR1 KGHSH, CDR2 LQKENI.

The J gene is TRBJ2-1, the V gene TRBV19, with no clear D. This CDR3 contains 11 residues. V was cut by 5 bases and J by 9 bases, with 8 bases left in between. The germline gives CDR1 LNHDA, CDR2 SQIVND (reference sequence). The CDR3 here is CASSSVSEQFF. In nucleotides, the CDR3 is TGTGCCAGTAGTTCAGTGAGTGAGCAGTTCTTC.

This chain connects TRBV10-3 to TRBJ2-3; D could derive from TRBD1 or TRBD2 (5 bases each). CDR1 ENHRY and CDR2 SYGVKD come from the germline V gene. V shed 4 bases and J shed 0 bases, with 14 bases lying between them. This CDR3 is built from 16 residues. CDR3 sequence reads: CAISGPRDGSTDTQYF. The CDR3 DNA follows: TGTGCCATCAGTGGCCCCAGGGACGGTAGCACAGATACGCAGTATTTT.

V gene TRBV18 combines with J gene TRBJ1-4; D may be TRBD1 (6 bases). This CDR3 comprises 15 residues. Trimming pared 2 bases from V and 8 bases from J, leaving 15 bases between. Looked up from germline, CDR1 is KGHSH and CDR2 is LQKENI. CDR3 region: CASSPGSQGGEKLFF. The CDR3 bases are TGTGCCAGCTCACCAGGGTCACAGGGTGGCGAAAAACTGTTTTTT.

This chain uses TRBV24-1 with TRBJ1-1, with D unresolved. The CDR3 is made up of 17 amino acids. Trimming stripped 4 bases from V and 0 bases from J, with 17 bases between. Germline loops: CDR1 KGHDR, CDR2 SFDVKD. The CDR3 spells CATSDHSTPGVNTEAFF. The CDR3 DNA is TGTGCCACCAGTGACCACAGCACCCCAGGCGTGAACACTGAAGCTTTCTTT.

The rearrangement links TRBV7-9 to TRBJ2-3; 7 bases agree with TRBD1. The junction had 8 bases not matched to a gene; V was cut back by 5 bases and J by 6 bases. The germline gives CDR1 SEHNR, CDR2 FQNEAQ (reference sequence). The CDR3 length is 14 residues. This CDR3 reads CASSPTGDADTQYF. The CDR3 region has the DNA TGTGCCAGCAGCCCAACAGGGGACGCCGATACGCAGTATTTT.

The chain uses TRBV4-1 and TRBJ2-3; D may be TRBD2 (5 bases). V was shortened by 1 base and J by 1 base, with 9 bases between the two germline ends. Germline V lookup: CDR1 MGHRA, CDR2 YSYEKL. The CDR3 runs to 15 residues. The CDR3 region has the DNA TGCGCCAGCAGCCAAGGCCTCGGGGGCACAGATACGCAGTATTTT. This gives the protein CASSQGLGGTDTQYF.

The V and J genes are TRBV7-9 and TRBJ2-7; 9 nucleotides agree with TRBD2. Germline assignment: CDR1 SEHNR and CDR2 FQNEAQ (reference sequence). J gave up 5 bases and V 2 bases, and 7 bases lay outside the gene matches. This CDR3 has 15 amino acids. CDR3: CASSLPGTSINEQYF. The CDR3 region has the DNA TGTGCCAGCAGCTTACCCGGGACTAGCATAAACGAGCAGTACTTC.

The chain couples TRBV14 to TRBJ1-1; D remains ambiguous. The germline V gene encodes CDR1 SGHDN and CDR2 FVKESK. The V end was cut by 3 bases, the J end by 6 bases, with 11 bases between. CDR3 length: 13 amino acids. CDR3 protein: CASSHSAAPEAFF. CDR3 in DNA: TGTGCCAGCAGCCATAGCGCGGCCCCTGAAGCTTTCTTT.

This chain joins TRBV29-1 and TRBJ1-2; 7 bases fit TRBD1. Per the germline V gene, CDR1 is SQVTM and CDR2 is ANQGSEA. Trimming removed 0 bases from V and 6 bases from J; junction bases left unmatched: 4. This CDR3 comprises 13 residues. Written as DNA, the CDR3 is TGCAGCGTTGAAGATCAGGGGGGCAATGGCTACACCTTC. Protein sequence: CSVEDQGGNGYTF.

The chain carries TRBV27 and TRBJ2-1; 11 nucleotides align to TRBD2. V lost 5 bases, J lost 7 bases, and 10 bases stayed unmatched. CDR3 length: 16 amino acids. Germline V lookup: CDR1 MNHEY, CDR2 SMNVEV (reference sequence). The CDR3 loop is CASSGVAGGPRNEQFF. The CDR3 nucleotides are TGTGCCAGCAGTGGGGTAGCGGGAGGGCCGAGGAATGAGCAGTTCTTC.

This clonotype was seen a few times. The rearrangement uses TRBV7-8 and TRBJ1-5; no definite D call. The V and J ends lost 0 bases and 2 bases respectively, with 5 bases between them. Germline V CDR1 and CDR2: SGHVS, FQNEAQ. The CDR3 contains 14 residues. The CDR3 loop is CASSLAVGNQPQHF. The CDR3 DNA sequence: TGTGCCAGCAGCTTAGCAGTTGGCAATCAGCCCCAGCATTTT.

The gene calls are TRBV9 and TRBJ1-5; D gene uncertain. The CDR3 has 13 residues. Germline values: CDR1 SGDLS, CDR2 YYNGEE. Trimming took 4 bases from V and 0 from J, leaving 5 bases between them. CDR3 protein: CASSPHSNQPQHF. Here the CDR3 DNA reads TGTGCCAGCAGCCCACATAGCAATCAGCCCCAGCATTTT.

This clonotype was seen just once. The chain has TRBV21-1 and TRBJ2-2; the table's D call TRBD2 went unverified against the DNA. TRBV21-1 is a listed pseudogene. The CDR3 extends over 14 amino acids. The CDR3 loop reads CASSKEEDTGELFF. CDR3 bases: TGTGCCAGCAGCAAAGAGGAGGACACCGGGGAGCTGTTTTTT.

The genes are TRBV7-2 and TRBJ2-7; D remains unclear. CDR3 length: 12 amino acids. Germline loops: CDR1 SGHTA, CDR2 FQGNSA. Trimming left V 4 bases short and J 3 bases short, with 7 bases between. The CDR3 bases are TGTGCCAGCAGCTCCCCGGACTACGAGCAGTACTTC. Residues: CASSSPDYEQYF. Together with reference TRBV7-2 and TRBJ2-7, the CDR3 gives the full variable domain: GAGVSQSPSNKVTEKGKDVELRCDPISGHTALYWYRQSLGQGLEFLIYFQGNSAPDKSGLPSDRFSAERTGGSVSTLTIQRTQQEDSAVYLCASSSPDYEQYFGPGTRLTVT.

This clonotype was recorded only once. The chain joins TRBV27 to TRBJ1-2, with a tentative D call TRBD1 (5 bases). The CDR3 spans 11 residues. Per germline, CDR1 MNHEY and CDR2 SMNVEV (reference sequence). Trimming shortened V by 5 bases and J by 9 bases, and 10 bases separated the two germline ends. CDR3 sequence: CASSPDISYTF. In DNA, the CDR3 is TGTGCCAGCAGTCCGGACATAAGCTACACCTTC.

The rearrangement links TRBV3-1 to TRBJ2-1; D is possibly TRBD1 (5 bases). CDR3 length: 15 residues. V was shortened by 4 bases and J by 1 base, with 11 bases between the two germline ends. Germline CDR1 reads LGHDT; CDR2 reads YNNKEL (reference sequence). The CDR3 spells CASSPSRDSYNEQFF. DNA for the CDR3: TGTGCCAGCAGCCCCTCCAGGGATTCCTACAATGAGCAGTTCTTC.

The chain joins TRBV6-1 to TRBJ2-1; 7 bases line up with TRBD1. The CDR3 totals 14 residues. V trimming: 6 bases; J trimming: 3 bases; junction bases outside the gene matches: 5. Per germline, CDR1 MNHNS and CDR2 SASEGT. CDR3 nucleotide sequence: TGTGCCAGCAGGGACAGGTCCAACTACAATGAGCAGTTCTTC. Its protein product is CASRDRSNYNEQFF.

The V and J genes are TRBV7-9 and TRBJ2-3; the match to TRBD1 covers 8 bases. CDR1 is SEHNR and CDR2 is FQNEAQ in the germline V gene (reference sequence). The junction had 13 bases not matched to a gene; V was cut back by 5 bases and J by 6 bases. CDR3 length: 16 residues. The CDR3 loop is CASSLPEAGGLDTQYF. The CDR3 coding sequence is TGTGCCAGCAGCCTTCCGGAGGCAGGGGGCCTCGATACGCAGTATTTT.

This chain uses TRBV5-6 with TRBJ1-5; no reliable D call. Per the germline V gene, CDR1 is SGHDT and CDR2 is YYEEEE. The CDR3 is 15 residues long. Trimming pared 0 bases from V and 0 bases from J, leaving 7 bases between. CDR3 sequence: CASSLVGHSNQPQHF. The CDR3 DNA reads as TGTGCCAGCAGCTTGGTCGGTCATAGCAATCAGCCCCAGCATTTT.

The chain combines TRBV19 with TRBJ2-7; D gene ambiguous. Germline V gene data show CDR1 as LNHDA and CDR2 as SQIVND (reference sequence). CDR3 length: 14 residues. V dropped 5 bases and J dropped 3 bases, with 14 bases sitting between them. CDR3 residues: CASSPLLDGYEQYF. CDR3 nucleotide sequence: TGTGCCAGTAGTCCTCTTTTGGACGGCTACGAGCAGTACTTC.

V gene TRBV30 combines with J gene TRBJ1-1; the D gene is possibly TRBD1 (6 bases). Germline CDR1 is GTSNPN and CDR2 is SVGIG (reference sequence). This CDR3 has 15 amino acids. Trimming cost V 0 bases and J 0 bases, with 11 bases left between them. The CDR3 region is CAWSVLDSLNTEAFF. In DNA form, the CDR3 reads TGTGCCTGGAGTGTACTGGACAGCTTGAACACTGAAGCTTTCTTT.